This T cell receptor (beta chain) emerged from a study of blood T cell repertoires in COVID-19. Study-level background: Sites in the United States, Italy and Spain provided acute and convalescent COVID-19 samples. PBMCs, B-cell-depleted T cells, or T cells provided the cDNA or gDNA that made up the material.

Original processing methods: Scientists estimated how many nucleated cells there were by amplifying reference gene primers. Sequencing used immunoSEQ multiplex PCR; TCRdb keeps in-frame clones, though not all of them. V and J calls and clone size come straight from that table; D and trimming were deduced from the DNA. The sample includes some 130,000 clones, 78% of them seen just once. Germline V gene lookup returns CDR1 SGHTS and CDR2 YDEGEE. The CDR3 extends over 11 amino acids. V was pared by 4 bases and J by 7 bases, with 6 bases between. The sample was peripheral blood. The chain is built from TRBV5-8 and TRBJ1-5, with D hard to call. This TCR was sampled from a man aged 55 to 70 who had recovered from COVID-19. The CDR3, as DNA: TGTGCCAGCAGCCCCCTCCAGCCCCAGCATTTT. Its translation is CASSPLQPQHF.